Detailed here is one T cell receptor (beta chain). Its target is not known. This specimen comes from a study of T cell responses to AZD1222 COVID-19 vaccine. General observations from the study: Samples come after the peak T cell response, not at day 14. An increase in Spike-specific TCR breadth and depth was observed after two AZD1222 doses.

Here immunoSEQ multiplex PCR was the method, and the copy in TCRdb shows in-frame clones only, minus some. The sample holds some 130,000 clones; 90% to 95% are singletons and the top ten take about 8.6%. V dropped 0 bases and J dropped 0 bases, with 7 bases sitting between them. The germline gives CDR1 KGHDR, CDR2 SFDVKD. The CDR3 extends over 15 amino acids. The receptor was isolated from an adult in good health. The sequencing here drew on peripheral blood, taken on day 0 of AZD1222 vaccination. The gene calls are TRBV24-1 and TRBJ1-1; D gene ambiguous. In DNA form, the CDR3 reads TGTGCCACCAGTGATTTGTTGGGTCTGAACACTGAAGCTTTCTTT. Translating gives CATSDLLGLNTEAFF.